This T cell receptor beta chain was recovered during a study of blood T cell repertoires in COVID-19. Study summary: Sites in the United States, Italy and Spain provided acute and convalescent COVID-19 samples.

In the study's own analysis: Amplified reference gene primers provided the basis for estimating nucleated cell counts. Measured with immunoSEQ multiplex PCR; TCRdb has only the in-frame clones, and not every one. That table furnishes V, J and clone size, whereas the DNA furnished D and trimming. Of about 180,000 clones detected, 89% appear once; the ten largest clones hold about 1.9%. The CDR3 has 15 amino acids. CDR1 SGHTA and CDR2 FQGNSA come from the germline V gene. Trimming cost V 4 bases and J 7 bases; bases outside gene matches: 11. This chain uses TRBV7-2 with TRBJ2-7; 9 bases match TRBD2. The sample was peripheral blood. The sequence was obtained from a man between 18 and 35 years old who had recovered from COVID-19. CDR3 sequence reads: CASSSERLAGIEQYF. DNA of the CDR3: TGTGCCAGCAGCTCTGAACGGCTAGCGGGAATTGAGCAGTACTTC.